Below, 12 T cell receptor beta chains from the same sample are listed, as sequenced in a study of blood T cells in healthy people across ages. Then a second PCR, running roughly 7 to 12 cycles, was carried out with a sample-barcoded 5' primer and a J-beta primer mix. TCRdb itself ran the 5' RACE reads through MiXCR, one entry per CDR3 protein. The sample lists roughly 1.7 million distinct CDR3 sequences, 34% occurring once. Source material: blood. The receptors come from a woman in her thirties in good health.

This clonotype was observed a few times. V is TRBV27 and J is TRBJ2-1; 10 nucleotides align to TRBD2. The CDR3 sequence is 16 residues long. The germline V gene encodes CDR1 MNHEY and CDR2 SMNVEV (reference sequence). The V gene end was trimmed by 5 bases and the J gene end by 4 bases; junction bases not matched to a gene: 8. CDR3 region: CASSADLAGVYNEQFF. CDR3 nucleotides: TGTGCCAGCAGTGCCGACCTAGCGGGAGTATACAATGAGCAGTTCTTC.

J is TRBJ1-2 and V is TRBV4-1, with D possibly matching TRBD1 (6 bases). V was cut by 0 bases and J by 6 bases, with 14 bases left in between. Germline lookup yields CDR1 MGHRA and CDR2 YSYEKL. CDR3 length: 15 amino acids. The CDR3 DNA reads as TGCGCCAGCAGCCAAGATACAGGGACGAACCATGGCTACACCTTC. As protein: CASSQDTGTNHGYTF.

This clonotype was detected only a few times. This sequence joins TRBV12-3 or TRBV12-4 and TRBJ1-2; a weak D match, TRBD1 (5 bases). The ends were cut back, 4 bases at V and 0 bases at J, with 9 bases in the middle. The CDR3 is 14 amino acids. The DNA for the CDR3 is TGTGCCAGCAGTTCAGGGCCGTCTAACTATGGCTACACCTTC. Translation: CASSSGPSNYGYTF.

The chain recombines TRBV5-8 with TRBJ2-3, with D maybe TRBD1 (6 bases). V was trimmed by 3 bases and J by 4 bases, leaving 12 bases between them. The CDR3 contains 14 residues. Germline-derived CDR1 and CDR2 are SGHTS and YDEGEE. In DNA form, the CDR3 reads TGTGCCAGCAGCTCGCCGGGACACGCAGATACGCAGTATTTT. Translation gives CASSSPGHADTQYF.

This clonotype was observed a few times. The rearrangement uses TRBV21-1 and TRBJ2-1; the table gives TRBD1 as D, unverified against the DNA. TRBV21-1 is described as a pseudogene. This CDR3 contains 12 residues. CDR3 nucleotide sequence: TGTGCCAGCACCGGGACAGGTCCAAGGCAGTTCTTC. Its protein is CASTGTGPRQFF.

The V call is TRBV5-1, the J call TRBJ1-2; 8 positions agree with TRBD1. V was pared by 3 bases and J by 9 bases, with 7 bases of the junction left unmatched. This CDR3 has 13 residues. Per germline, CDR1 SGHRS and CDR2 YFSETQ. The CDR3 DNA reads TGCGCCAGCAGCTCGACGACAGGGGCTCGCTACACCTTC. Translation gives CASSSTTGARYTF. Filled out from reference TRBV5-1 and TRBJ1-2, the complete variable domain reads KAGVTQTPRYLIKTRGQQVTLSCSPISGHRSVSWYQQTPGQGLQFLFEYFSETQRNKGNFPGRFSGRQFSNSRSEMNVSTLELGDSALYLCASSSTTGARYTFGSGTRLTVV.

This clonotype appeared a few times. Here the CDR3 DNA reads TGTGCCAGCAGAGCTGACAGGGGGTACTCCTACGAGCAGTACTTC. Its protein product is CASRADRGYSYEQYF. J is TRBJ2-7 and V is TRBV6-6; TRBD1 aligns across 9 bases. With 6 bases clipped from V and 0 bases from J, the junction kept 6 bases outside the gene matches. This CDR3 is 15 amino acids long. Germline values: CDR1 MNHNY, CDR2 SVGAGI (reference sequence).

The V and J genes are TRBV7-2 and TRBJ2-3, with 10 bases aligning to TRBD2. Germline CDR1 is SGHTA and CDR2 is FQGNSA. The V and J ends lost 4 bases and 3 bases, in that order; junction bases with no gene match: 7. CDR3 length: 16 residues. In DNA form, the CDR3 reads TGTGCCAGCAGCTACTTACTAGCGGGGTGGACAGATACGCAGTATTTT. This sequence encodes CASSYLLAGWTDTQYF.

This clonotype came up many times. This sequence joins TRBV7-2 and TRBJ1-2, with D possibly TRBD1 on 5 matching bases. CDR3 size: 14 residues. Germline V CDR1 and CDR2: SGHTA, FQGNSA. Trimming cost V 1 base and J 8 bases, with 14 bases left between them. The CDR3 loop reads CASSLGAGAMGYTF. As DNA, the CDR3 is TGTGCCAGCAGCTTAGGCGCTGGGGCTATGGGCTACACCTTC.

This clonotype has only a few counts. This sequence joins TRBV28 and TRBJ2-1; 8 bases fit TRBD2. CDR1 and CDR2 from the germline V gene are MDHEN and SYDVKM. The CDR3 length is 18 residues. V was pared by 6 bases and J by 4 bases, with 17 bases of the junction left unmatched. CDR3 residues: CASSRDRPSSGLYNEQFF. The CDR3 DNA reads as TGTGCCAGCAGCCGAGACAGACCCTCTAGCGGGCTTTACAATGAGCAGTTCTTC.

About this clonotype: This may be a read error: a much more frequent sequence differs by one nucleotide. The gene calls are TRBV4-1 and TRBJ2-1; D is possibly TRBD2 (6 bases). Germline assignment: CDR1 MGHRA and CDR2 YSYEKL. V shed 0 bases and J shed 12 bases, with 15 bases lying between them. The CDR3 is 14 amino acids. CDR3 region: CASSQEMVLARQFF. Written as DNA, the CDR3 is TGCGCCAGCAGCCAAGAAATGGTGCTAGCGAGGCAGTTCTTC.

This sequence joins TRBV10-3 and TRBJ1-2; a possible D gene is TRBD1 (5 bases). CDR3 size: 14 residues. Germline V gene lookup returns CDR1 ENHRY and CDR2 SYGVKD. With 4 bases removed from V and 3 bases from J, the gap between germline ends came to 12 bases. CDR3 region: CAISGGHVDYGYTF. The CDR3 DNA sequence: TGTGCCATCAGTGGTGGACACGTTGACTATGGCTACACCTTC.